This record looks at one T cell receptor (beta chain) sequence and its context. Source study methods: Counts of nucleated cells, estimated from reference gene primer amplification, were obtained. TCRdb keeps only in-frame clones here, not all; method: immunoSEQ multiplex PCR. V and J calls and clone size come straight from that table; D and trimming were deduced from the DNA. Of about 150,000 clones detected, 80% appear once; the ten largest clones hold about 0.5%. Germline V gene data show CDR1 as MNHEY and CDR2 as SVGAGI. The V end lost 3 bases, the J end lost 7 bases, and 13 bases lay between the germline ends. The CDR3 loop spans 15 amino acids. This record belongs to a study of blood T cell repertoires in COVID-19. Study-level information: The samples span acute and convalescent COVID-19 from the United States, Italy and Spain.

Sequenced material: peripheral blood. This sequence was found in a man in his 60s with acute or convalescent COVID-19. V and J are TRBV6-5 and TRBJ1-6, with D unclear. The CDR3 region is CASSYGGIINSPLHF. The DNA for the CDR3 is TGTGCCAGCAGTTATGGCGGGATAATCAATTCACCCCTCCACTTT.